The clone carrying this T cell receptor beta chain was counted at least ten times. Its antigen is as yet unknown. TCRdb called the multiplex PCR reads again in MiXCR, with one record for every CDR3 protein. The data contain 100,000 or so distinct CDR3 sequences, less than 25% of them seen just once; the ten biggest clones take up roughly 1.2%. The sample is drawn from a study of breast tumors, draining lymph nodes, adjacent tissues. Overall study results and limits: The data were judged consistent with most tumor T cells coming from lymph node and expanding in tumor.

From germline, CDR1 is LNHDA and CDR2 SQIVND (reference sequence). The V end was cut by 3 bases, the J end by 4 bases, with 15 bases between. The CDR3 covers 15 residues. Axillary draining lymph nodes of breast cancer patients supplied the node samples. The receptor was derived from a female donor with breast cancer. Some clones in this sample may be carry-over from other donors' samples. Sequencing was carried out using axillary lymph node tissue. The chain combines TRBV19 with TRBJ2-5; TRBD1 might be the D (6 bases). The CDR3 region has the DNA TGTGCCAGTAGTATGGGGGCGGGTTGGGGAGAGACCCAGTACTTC. Its protein is CASSMGAGWGETQYF.